Reported below is one T cell receptor beta chain. The data were taken from a study of blood T cell repertoires in COVID-19. Ages ranged from about 18 to 89 years, with residence in around 24 US areas. The method was immunoSEQ multiplex PCR; TCRdb's version includes in-frame clones alone and lacks a portion of them. This sample has roughly 420,000 clones, with around 89% found just once. CDR3 length: 15 residues. The V gene is TRBV21-1, the J gene TRBJ1-2; the table's D gene call, TRBD1, was not cross checked with the DNA. TRBV21-1 is given as a pseudogene. Sequencing input: PBMCs or T cells enriched from blood (not recorded which). This receptor was obtained from a woman younger than 45 with acute COVID-19. In DNA form, the CDR3 reads TGTGCCAGCAGCAAAGATGCAGGGCTTAGGTATGGCTACACCTTC. Protein sequence: CASSKDAGLRYGYTF.